This T cell receptor beta chain derives from a study of cytomegalovirus exposure and HLA in healthy donors (dated by TCRdb to about 2017). In terms of the full investigation: An earlier analysis of some 500 of the donors reported 250 to 300 Gb of sequence data and approximately 110 million unique TCR beta sequences from 150 million to 200 million T cells. Approximately 330 gigabases of sequencing data and around 88 million unique TCR sequences made up an early release that covered approximately 650 HLA-typed donors. Of the roughly 390 genotyped donors, 81% were placed in the genetic ancestry cluster associated with self-reported Caucasian donors. The study aimed to test whether signatures of past pathogen exposure could be identified by cataloging public T cell receptors. The T cell repertoires of 666 subjects were profiled by immunosequencing and related to cytomegalovirus serostatus. In addition to the first cohort of around 670 subjects, a separate validation cohort of 100 to 150 different subjects was used. To predict cytomegalovirus infection status, the study combined high-throughput TCR immunosequencing, statistical association of individual TCRs with disease status, and machine learning. A later analysis re-analyzed previously published TCR beta repertoires from several hundred donors and added high-resolution HLA genotyping to study TCR occurrence patterns. The later analysis used no new phenotypic data to find candidate immune exposures, relying instead on TCR beta sequences and their occurrence across donors. To decide whether each TCR beta V gene segment behaved as functional or pseudogenic, an earlier analysis of some 600 of the donors relied on high-throughput TCR beta sequencing. Donor age, sex, ethnicity and CMV serostatus were compiled alongside the repertoire data. In a later genetic analysis, genome-wide SNP genotypes for about three fifths of the roughly 670 donors were used, and that subset was treated as a discovery cohort. All discovery cohort repertoires had been generated on a single sequencing platform. HLA typing covered class I and class II loci at four-digit resolution. Typing coverage varied by locus: roughly 620-630 donors for A, B, C, DRB1 and DQB1; about 520 for DQA1; 606 for DPA1; roughly 450 for DPB1. Because of strong linkage in the cohort, roughly five DR-DQ haplotypes were treated as single units for association and clustering. Across approximately 420 genotyped donors of the cohort, an average of about 240,000 unique TCR beta nucleotide sequences per donor were sequenced, and roughly 18% of those sequences were non-productive.

Comments on this clone: Its antigen remains unidentified. No base quality values were provided; no much bigger clone lies one nucleotide off.

Library method: the immunoSEQ multiplex PCR assay. The multiplex PCR relied on a mix of 60 forward primers for TCR Vbeta segments and 13 reverse primers for TCR Jbeta segments. Amplification of the CDR3 region of rearranged TCR beta genes was performed with a multiplex PCR assay on genomic DNA. Amplified TCR beta libraries were sequenced as 87-base-pair reads on the Illumina HiSeq System. From the authors' description of their analysis: In a later analysis, some 80 million unique TCR beta chains were counted across the roughly 670 repertoires, and around 11 million of these chains were shared by at least two donors. Raw reads were error-corrected and collapsed into unique sequences by a nearest-neighbor algorithm in which closely related sequences were merged to remove PCR and sequencing errors. Alignment of CDR3 sequences to IMGT reference sequences was used to assign V, D and J gene segments. For a sequence to be retained, at least a six-nucleotide match to both a V gene segment and a J gene segment was required. A rearrangement was called productive if the CDR3 had no stop codons and remained in frame with V and J, and every other rearrangement was called non-productive. CDR3 was defined by IMGT convention, running from the second conserved V-encoded cysteine to the conserved J-encoded phenylalanine. In an earlier analysis of approximately 590 of the donors, sequences lacking an unambiguous match to a single V gene segment were excluded. In an earlier analysis of a few hundred of the donors, V segments were called functional above 56.7% productive rearrangements and were called segregating when the between-donor standard deviation exceeded 5%. A statistical classification framework was built to diagnose cytomegalovirus status from the catalog of TCR beta chain sequences. V and J gene assignment, in a later analysis, came from comparing TCR nucleotide sequences with IMGT/GENE-DB human TR gene sequences. Using the TCRdist pipeline, a later analysis assigned CDR3 sequences along with most-parsimonious VDJ recombination scenarios. In a later analysis, each TCR beta chain was defined by its CDR3 amino acid sequence together with its V-gene family, and reads without a unique V-gene family were excluded. A later analysis removed 500 to 600 highly shared, low-generation-probability nucleotide sequences to deal with suspected cross-contamination and a sequencing artifact. In a later analysis, a clonal expansion index was calculated for each public chain from normalized within-repertoire ranks of inferred template counts. In a later analysis, generation probabilities were computed using a VDJ recombination model fitted to out-of-frame rearrangements, and the results were checked against IGoR. Hypergeometric tests were used in a later analysis to score TCR-TCR, TCR-HLA and TCR-CMV co-occurrence, with a repertoire-size bias correction applied to the TCR pairs. A later analysis estimated false discovery rates by permuting HLA or CMV assignments 20 times. In a later analysis, co-occurring TCRs were grouped using DBSCAN, and TCRdist sequence similarity was added for clustering within HLA-allele-positive subsets. Repertoires with fewer than 30,000 or more than 120,000 public chains, plus five repertoires with anomalous nucleotide sharing, were excluded from co-occurrence clustering. The table was pulled from immuneACCESS by TCRdb, which kept in-frame rearrangements only. Such tables lose some clones; where checked, under half of the loss comes from unresolved V genes, and the rest has no known cause. The V and J calls and the clone size are those of that table, but D and trimming were determined from the DNA. This sample has about 270,000 clones in its table, and around two thirds of those were observed once. The ten largest account for about 2.2% of the sample.

CDR1 SGHVS and CDR2 FQNEAQ were looked up in the germline V gene. The CDR3, from cysteine to phenylalanine, totals 13 residues. Left in the record is the CDR3 DNA by itself, 39 bases read in frame from the first base. Germline trimming amounts to 0 bases on V and 7 bases on J, with 2 as the count of junction bases outside the gene matches. The full study reports these points: Specific HLA alleles were associated with more than 15,000 TCR beta sequences at a false discovery rate of 0.05 in a later analysis. This cohort had only TCR beta chains sequenced, and the lack of alpha or paired-chain data limited which features could be detected. The 87-base-pair reads could not distinguish some IMGT-functional V segments, including TRBV6-2 and TRBV6-3, so those segments were excluded. Broadly in line with IMGT annotations, most TCR beta V segments showed up in productive rearrangements about 90% or about 30% of the time in an earlier analysis of 450 to 750 of the donors. In a later genetic analysis, a missense DCLRE1C variant was associated with V-gene and J-gene trimming of TCR beta chains, and the association was replicated in an independent cohort. In a later analysis, most CMV-associated TCR beta chains were found to appear HLA-restricted, with HLA associations seemingly driven largely by CMV exposure. Because counts were too low, roughly 16 rarely observed V segments, including chromosome 9 orphons, were left out of the earlier analysis of some 640 of the donors. In a later analysis, TCR association rates were found to vary across HLA loci, with the most associated TCRs seen for DRB1 alleles and the fewest for HLA-C alleles. A cluster of highly shared sequence variants was judged likely to represent a technical artifact of the sequencing pipeline. A later analysis reported that several top co-occurrence clusters appeared linked to parvovirus B19, influenza, CMV and Epstein-Barr virus. Three of the identified cytomegalovirus-associated TCR beta chains were confirmed in vitro to be specific for cytomegalovirus antigens. In both the original and validation cohorts, the classifier was reported to diagnose cytomegalovirus status with high specificity and sensitivity. The authors suggested that the approach could potentially be extended to other disease states and immunological phenotypes. According to a later genetic analysis, donors in an Asian-associated ancestry cluster had fewer N-insertions in productive TCRs than the approximately 650-donor mean. While some public TCRs were present in many individuals, most TCR sequences turned up only very rarely across donors. A further reported finding was that TCR beta sequences accurately predicted the HLA-A and HLA-B alleles for most subjects in the first cohort. Because HLA typing was missing for some donors at each locus, association tests included only the typed subset. When HLA alleles, especially DR and DQ, strongly co-occurred, TCR associations were difficult to assign to individual alleles. Compared with equally common non-associated chains, HLA-associated TCR beta chains in a later analysis were more clonally expanded and had lower generation probabilities. For the cohort, immune exposure information was limited to CMV serostatus. In the study, about 150 TCR beta chains were listed as associated with cytomegalovirus. Correlated functional status among segregating V segments might be attributable to linkage disequilibrium, but an unknown experimental factor could not be ruled out. Roughly uniform sequencing depth across donors was assumed in presence/absence analyses, although this assumption may not hold.

The cohort comprised more than 550 healthy bone marrow donors. Cohort members were all nominally healthy when sampled, although unrecorded immune exposures were likely present. The donor tested CMV seronegative, placing the donor among the roughly 340 seronegative members of the cohort. A peripheral blood sample was collected from each donor, and TCR beta sequencing was performed on peripheral blood mononuclear cells. Genomic DNA extraction from the blood cell samples was performed with the Qiagen DNeasy Blood Extraction Kit. The chain was built from TRBV7-8 and TRBJ2-7; 8 central nucleotides agree with TRBD2. This TCR was sampled from a female donor in good health and CMV-seronegative. Sequencing was performed on PBMCs. Here is the DNA: TGTGCCAGCAGCTTAGCTCGGGGGGGTGAGCAGTACTTC. Its protein reads: CASSLARGGEQYF.